This entry lists 12 T cell receptor beta chains sequenced from one sample in a study of beta chain features in type 1 diabetes. Investigators reverse transcribed all isolated RNA, so they sequenced expressed TCRB transcripts. Produced via immunoSEQ multiplex PCR; TCRdb's table is partial and in-frame only. The table records roughly 380,000 clones, less than 20% of them present only once. The sample taken for sequencing was naive CD4+ T cells from blood. The receptors were sampled from a woman under 30 in good health.

This clone was picked up a small number of times. Other DNA sequences within the sample encode an identical CDR3. The chain joins TRBV30 to TRBJ1-5; a weak D match, TRBD1 (5 bases). CDR3 length equals 13 residues. Germline-derived CDR1 and CDR2 are GTSNPN and SVGIG (reference sequence). Trimming took off 4 bases at V and 2 bases at J, with 9 bases between the two ends. CDR3 sequence: CAWTGGGNQPQHF. The CDR3 DNA reads TGTGCCTGGACTGGAGGGGGCAATCAGCCCCAGCATTTT. Variable domain in full (rest from reference TRBV30 and TRBJ1-5): SQTIHQWPATLVQPVGSPLSLECTVEGTSNPNLYWYRQAAGRGLQLLFYSVGIGQISSEVPQNLSASRPQDRQFILSSKKLLLSDSGFYLCAWTGGGNQPQHFGDGTRLSIL.

The J gene is TRBJ2-5, the V gene TRBV11-2, with D tentatively TRBD1 (6 bases). Germline V lookup: CDR1 SGHAT, CDR2 FQNNGV. CDR3 length equals 14 residues. V lost 1 base, J lost 4 bases, and 10 bases lay in between. The CDR3 DNA is TGTGCCAGCAGCTTAGCCGCAGGGGCAGAGACCCAGTACTTC. It codes for CASSLAAGAETQYF.

This clone showed up just a few times. The CDR3 DNA reads as TGTGCCAGCAGTGTGACTAGCGATCGACAAGAGACCCAGTACTTC. It is translated as CASSVTSDRQETQYF. This chain uses TRBV2 with TRBJ2-5; TRBD2 agrees at 8 bases. The CDR3 runs 15 residues. Trimming cost V 4 bases and J 2 bases; bases outside gene matches: 6. CDR1 SNHLY and CDR2 FYNNEI come from the germline V gene. The variable domain in full, completed from reference TRBV2 and TRBJ2-5, reads EPEVTQTPSHQVTQMGQEVILRCVPISNHLYFYWYRQILGQKVEFLVSFYNNEISEKSEIFDDQFSVERPDGSNFTLKIRSTKLEDSAMYFCASSVTSDRQETQYFGPGTRLLVL.

The chain uses TRBV4-3 and TRBJ1-1; tentatively, D is TRBD1 (5 bases). The CDR3 has 14 residues. CDR1 and CDR2 (germline): LGHNA, YSLEER. Trimming removed 4 bases at V and 0 bases at J, with 9 bases between. The CDR3 region is CASSPRDMNTEAFF. CDR3 sequence (DNA): TGCGCCAGCAGCCCCAGGGATATGAACACTGAAGCTTTCTTT.

The V and J genes are TRBV2 and TRBJ2-1, with D unclear. Trimming pared 6 bases from V and 4 bases from J, leaving 4 bases between. Per germline, CDR1 SNHLY and CDR2 FYNNEI. The CDR3 spans 11 residues. The CDR3 here is CASSRYNEQFF. CDR3 DNA: TGTGCCAGCAGCCGTTACAATGAGCAGTTCTTC.

The rearrangement uses TRBV30 and TRBJ2-3, with 9 nucleotides matching TRBD2. V dropped 3 bases and J dropped 2; count of bases not matched to a gene: 3. This CDR3 is 14 amino acids long. CDR1 is GTSNPN, CDR2 SVGIG, per germline (reference sequence). This CDR3 reads CAWRSGGNTDTQYF. The CDR3 region has the DNA TGTGCCTGGAGAAGCGGGGGGAACACAGATACGCAGTATTTT.

CDR3 in amino acids: CASSIAGQGSYEQYF. Written as DNA, the CDR3 is TGTGCCAGTAGTATCGCGGGACAGGGCTCCTACGAGCAGTACTTC. This sequence joins TRBV19 and TRBJ2-7, with 9 nucleotides matching TRBD1. This CDR3 has 15 residues. V lost 3 bases and J lost 0; bases outside the gene matches: 3. Germline CDR1 and CDR2: LNHDA and SQIVND (reference sequence).

V is TRBV30 and J is TRBJ1-5, with D possibly TRBD1 on 6 matching bases. V was pared by 4 bases and J by 3 bases, with 10 bases between. There are 13 residues in the CDR3. Germline CDR1 is GTSNPN and CDR2 is SVGIG (reference sequence). The CDR3 sequence is CAWNRATNQPQHF. In DNA, the CDR3 is TGTGCCTGGAACAGGGCGACCAATCAGCCCCAGCATTTT.

Only one count was recorded for this clone. The rearrangement joins TRBV5-6 to TRBJ2-2; 13 nucleotides match TRBD2. Germline V gene lookup returns CDR1 SGHDT and CDR2 YYEEEE. CDR3 length: 16 amino acids. V lost 2 bases, J lost 7 bases, and 5 bases stayed unmatched. CDR3 in DNA: TGTGCCAGCAGCTTCAGGACTAGCGGGGGTGGCGGGGAGCTGTTTTTT. This encodes CASSFRTSGGGGELFF.

This clone was observed a few times. This sequence joins TRBV12-5 and TRBJ2-1, with TRBD1 matching over 12 bases. Germline lookup yields CDR1 LGHNT and CDR2 FRNRAP. Unmatched junction bases numbered 11, after V lost 4 bases and J lost 4 bases. This CDR3 has 18 residues. CDR3 nucleotides: TGTGCTAGTGGTTCCGGGACAGGGGGCTCTAGCGGTTACAATGAGCAGTTCTTC. It encodes CASGSGTGGSSGYNEQFF.

This clone was observed a few times. This chain joins TRBV5-1 and TRBJ2-5; D possibly corresponds to TRBD2 (5 bases). CDR3 length: 13 residues. From germline, CDR1 is SGHRS and CDR2 YFSETQ. The ends were cut back, 4 bases at V and 5 bases at J, with 12 bases in the middle. In DNA, the CDR3 is TGCGCCAGCAGCCCTTCGGAGGCGGAGACCCAGTACTTC. It specifies CASSPSEAETQYF.

This clone was observed once. Other DNA sequences from this sample encode an identical CDR3 as well. The V and J genes are TRBV7-9 and TRBJ1-1, with 9 bases that match TRBD1. The germline V gene has CDR1 SEHNR and CDR2 FQNEAQ (reference sequence). V shed 4 bases, J shed 1 base, and the junction held 1 base outside the gene matches. The CDR3 is made up of 14 amino acids. Here the CDR3 reads CASSSGQGNTEAFF. The CDR3 DNA follows: TGTGCCAGCAGCTCGGGACAGGGGAACACTGAAGCTTTCTTT.